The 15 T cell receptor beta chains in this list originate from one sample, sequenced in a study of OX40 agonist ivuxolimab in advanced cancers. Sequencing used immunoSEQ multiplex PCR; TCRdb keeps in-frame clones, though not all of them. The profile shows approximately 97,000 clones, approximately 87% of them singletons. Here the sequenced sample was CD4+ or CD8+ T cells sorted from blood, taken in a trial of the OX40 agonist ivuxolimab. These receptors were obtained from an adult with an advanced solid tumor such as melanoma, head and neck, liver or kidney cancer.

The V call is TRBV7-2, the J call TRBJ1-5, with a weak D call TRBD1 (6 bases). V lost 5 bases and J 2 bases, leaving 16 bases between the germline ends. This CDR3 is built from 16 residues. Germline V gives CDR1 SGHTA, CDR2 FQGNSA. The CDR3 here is CASSQKGGAGNQPQHF. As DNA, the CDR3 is TGTGCCAGCAGCCAGAAGGGGGGTGCCGGCAATCAGCCCCAGCATTTT.

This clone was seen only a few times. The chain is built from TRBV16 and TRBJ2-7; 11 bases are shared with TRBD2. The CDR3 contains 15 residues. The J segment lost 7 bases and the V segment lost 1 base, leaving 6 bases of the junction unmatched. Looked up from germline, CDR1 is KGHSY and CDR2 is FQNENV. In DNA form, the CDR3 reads TGTGCCAGCAGCCAATTCGGGACTAGCGGTGAGGAGCAGTACTTC. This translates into CASSQFGTSGEEQYF.

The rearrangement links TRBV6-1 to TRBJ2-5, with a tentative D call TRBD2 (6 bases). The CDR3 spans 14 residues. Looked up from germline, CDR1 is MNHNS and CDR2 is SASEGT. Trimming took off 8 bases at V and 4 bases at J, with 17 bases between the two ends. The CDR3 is CASEPGAPGETQYF. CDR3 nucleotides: TGTGCCAGCGAGCCGGGAGCGCCGGGAGAGACCCAGTACTTC.

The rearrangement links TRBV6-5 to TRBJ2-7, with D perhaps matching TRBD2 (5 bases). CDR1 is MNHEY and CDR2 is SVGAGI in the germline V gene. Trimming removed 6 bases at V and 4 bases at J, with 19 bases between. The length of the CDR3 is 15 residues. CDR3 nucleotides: TGTGCCAGCAGAACTGGACGGGGTCAGAGGTACGAGCAGTACTTC. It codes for CASRTGRGQRYEQYF.

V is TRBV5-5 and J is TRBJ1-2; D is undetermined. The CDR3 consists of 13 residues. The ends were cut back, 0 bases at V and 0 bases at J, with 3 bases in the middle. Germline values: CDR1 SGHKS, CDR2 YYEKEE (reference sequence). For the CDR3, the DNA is TGTGCCAGCAGCTTGGTCTCTAACTATGGCTACACCTTC. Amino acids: CASSLVSNYGYTF.

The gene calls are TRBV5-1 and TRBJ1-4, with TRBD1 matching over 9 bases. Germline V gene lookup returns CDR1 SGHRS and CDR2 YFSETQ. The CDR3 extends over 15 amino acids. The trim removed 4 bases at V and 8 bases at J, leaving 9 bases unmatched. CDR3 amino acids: CASSQSGTGREKLFF. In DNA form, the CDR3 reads TGCGCCAGCAGCCAGTCCGGGACAGGGCGCGAAAAACTGTTTTTT.

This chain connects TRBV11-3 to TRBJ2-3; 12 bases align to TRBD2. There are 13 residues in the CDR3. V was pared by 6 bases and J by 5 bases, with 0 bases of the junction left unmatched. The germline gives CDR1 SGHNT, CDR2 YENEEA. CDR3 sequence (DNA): TGTGCCAGCAGGACTAGCGGGAGAGATACGCAGTATTTT. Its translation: CASRTSGRDTQYF.

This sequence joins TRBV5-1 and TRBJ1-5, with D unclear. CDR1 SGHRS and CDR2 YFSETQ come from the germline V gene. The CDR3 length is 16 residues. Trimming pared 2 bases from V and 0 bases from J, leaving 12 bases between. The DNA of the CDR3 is TGCGCCAGCAGCTTTTTGGGGATGGATAGCAATCAGCCCCAGCATTTT. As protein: CASSFLGMDSNQPQHF.

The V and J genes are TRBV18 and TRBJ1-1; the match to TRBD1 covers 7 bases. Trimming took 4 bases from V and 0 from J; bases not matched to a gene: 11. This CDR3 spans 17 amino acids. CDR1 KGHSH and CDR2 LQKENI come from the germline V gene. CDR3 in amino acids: CASSLPYATGLNTEAFF. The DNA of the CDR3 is TGTGCCAGCTCACTTCCTTACGCGACAGGGCTGAACACTGAAGCTTTCTTT. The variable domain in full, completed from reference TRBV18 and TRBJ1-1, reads NAGVMQNPRHLVRRRGQEARLRCSPMKGHSHVYWYRQLPEEGLKFMVYLQKENIIDESGMPKERFSAEFPKEGPSILRIQQVVRGDSAAYFCASSLPYATGLNTEAFFGQGTRLTVV.

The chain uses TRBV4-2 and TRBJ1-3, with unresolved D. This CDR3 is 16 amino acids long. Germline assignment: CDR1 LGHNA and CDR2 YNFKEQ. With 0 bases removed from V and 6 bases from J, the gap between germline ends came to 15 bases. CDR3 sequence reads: CASSQDGVGWKNTIYF. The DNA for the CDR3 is TGTGCCAGCAGCCAAGACGGCGTCGGATGGAAAAACACCATATATTTT.

The CDR3 here is CASKTQGENTEAFF. The CDR3 region has the DNA TGTGCCAGCAAAACACAGGGGGAGAACACTGAAGCTTTCTTT. The gene calls are TRBV6-6 and TRBJ1-1; the match to TRBD1 covers 8 bases. This CDR3 comprises 14 residues. With 7 bases clipped from V and 1 base from J, the junction kept 5 bases outside the gene matches. Germline CDR1 and CDR2: MNHNY and SVGAGI (reference sequence).

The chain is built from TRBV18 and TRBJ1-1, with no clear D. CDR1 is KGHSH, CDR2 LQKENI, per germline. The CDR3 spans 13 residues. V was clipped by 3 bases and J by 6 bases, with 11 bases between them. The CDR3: CASSPGLTPEAFF. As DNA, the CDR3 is TGTGCCAGCTCACCCGGACTGACTCCTGAAGCTTTCTTT.

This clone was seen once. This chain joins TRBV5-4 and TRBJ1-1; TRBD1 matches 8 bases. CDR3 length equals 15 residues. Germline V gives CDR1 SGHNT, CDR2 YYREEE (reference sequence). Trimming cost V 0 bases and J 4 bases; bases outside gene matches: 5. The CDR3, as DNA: TGTGCCAGCAGCTTGGGGGCAGGGGGCAGCACTGAAGCTTTCTTT. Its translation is CASSLGAGGSTEAFF.

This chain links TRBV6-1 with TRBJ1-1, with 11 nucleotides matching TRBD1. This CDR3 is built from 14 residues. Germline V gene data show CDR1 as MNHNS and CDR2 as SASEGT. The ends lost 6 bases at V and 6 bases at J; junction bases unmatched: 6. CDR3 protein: CASSRTGGLAEAFF. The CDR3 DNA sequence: TGTGCCAGCAGCAGGACAGGGGGCCTCGCTGAAGCTTTCTTT.

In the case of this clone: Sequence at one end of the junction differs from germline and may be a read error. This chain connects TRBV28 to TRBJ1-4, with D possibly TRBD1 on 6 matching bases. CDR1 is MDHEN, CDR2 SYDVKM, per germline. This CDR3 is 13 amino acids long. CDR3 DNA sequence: TGTGCCAGTACACTTACAGGGATCAATATTCTGAGTTTT. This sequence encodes CASTLTGINILSF.